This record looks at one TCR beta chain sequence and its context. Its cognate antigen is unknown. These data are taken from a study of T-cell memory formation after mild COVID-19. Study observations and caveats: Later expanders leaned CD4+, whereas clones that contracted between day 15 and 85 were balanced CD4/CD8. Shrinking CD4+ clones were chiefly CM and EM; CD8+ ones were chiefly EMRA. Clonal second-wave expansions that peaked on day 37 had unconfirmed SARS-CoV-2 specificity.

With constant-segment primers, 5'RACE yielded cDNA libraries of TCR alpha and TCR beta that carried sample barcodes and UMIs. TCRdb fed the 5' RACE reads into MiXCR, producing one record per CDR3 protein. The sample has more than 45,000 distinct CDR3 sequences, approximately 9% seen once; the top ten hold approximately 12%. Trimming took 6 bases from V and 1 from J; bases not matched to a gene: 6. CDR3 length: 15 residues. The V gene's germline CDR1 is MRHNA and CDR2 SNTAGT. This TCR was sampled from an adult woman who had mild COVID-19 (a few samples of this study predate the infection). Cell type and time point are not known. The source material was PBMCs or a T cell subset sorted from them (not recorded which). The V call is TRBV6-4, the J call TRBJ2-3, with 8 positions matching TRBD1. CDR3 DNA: TGTGCCAGCAGCGCCGGGACAGGTCGCACAGATACGCAGTATTTT. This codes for CASSAGTGRTDTQYF.